These T cell receptor beta chains were read from a single sample in a study of blood T cell repertoires in COVID-19. Some clones are missing from TCRdb's copy, which holds only in-frame ones; the method was immunoSEQ multiplex PCR. The table shows over 450,000 clones, with 85% to 90% occurring only once. Sequenced input: peripheral blood. Receptor source: a man between 18 and 35 years old with COVID-19, enrolled during active disease. The CDR3 runs from the conserved cysteine through the conserved F or W. A D gene is named only where the DNA matches it firmly. Not every row has a clone size; where given, it reads once, few, many or a size class.

D gene: .; J gene: TRBJ2-3; V gene: TRBV6-4; clone size: .; CDR3 protein: CASSDRGYTDTQYF; CDR3 DNA: TGTGCCAGCAGTGACCGGGGGTACACAGATACGCAGTATTTT
D gene: .; J gene: TRBJ2-1; V gene: TRBV30; clone size: once; CDR3 protein: CAWSVLREQFF; CDR3 DNA: TGTGCCTGGAGTGTACTGCGTGAGCAGTTCTTC
D gene: .; J gene: TRBJ1-1; V gene: TRBV3-1/TRBV3-2; clone size: once; CDR3 protein: CASSQVQDTEAFF; CDR3 DNA: TGTGCCAGCAGCCAAGTCCAGGACACTGAAGCTTTCTTT
D gene: .; J gene: TRBJ1-2; V gene: TRBV4-1; clone size: .; CDR3 protein: CASSQDPEQGRRYGYTF; CDR3 DNA: TGCGCCAGCAGCCAAGATCCTGAACAGGGTAGGAGGTATGGCTACACCTTC
D gene: TRBD1; J gene: TRBJ2-5; V gene: TRBV7-2; clone size: .; CDR3 protein: CASSLVPGQGAAKTQYF; CDR3 DNA: TGTGCCAGCAGCTTAGTCCCGGGACAGGGGGCGGCGAAGACCCAGTACTTC
D gene: TRBD2; J gene: TRBJ2-4; V gene: TRBV7-2; clone size: .; CDR3 protein: CASRIPGGGAIQYF; CDR3 DNA: TGTGCCAGCAGGATACCCGGGGGGGGCGCCATTCAGTACTTC
D gene: .; J gene: TRBJ1-4; V gene: TRBV6-5; clone size: once; CDR3 protein: CASRPSGEEKLFF; CDR3 DNA: TGTGCCAGCAGACCATCGGGGGAAGAAAAACTGTTTTTT
D gene: TRBD1; J gene: TRBJ2-3; V gene: TRBV5-1; clone size: .; CDR3 protein: CASSVRQGVTDTQYF; CDR3 DNA: TGCGCCAGCAGCGTAAGACAGGGTGTTACAGATACGCAGTATTTT
D gene: TRBD1; J gene: TRBJ1-6; V gene: TRBV2; clone size: .; CDR3 protein: CASSTGVNSPLHF; CDR3 DNA: TGTGCCAGCTCGACAGGGGTTAATTCACCCCTCCACTTT
D gene: .; J gene: TRBJ2-1; V gene: TRBV18; clone size: .; CDR3 protein: CASSPLPTNVGFF; CDR3 DNA: TGTGCCAGCTCACCACTCCCGACAAATGTCGGGTTCTTC
D gene: .; J gene: TRBJ2-3; V gene: TRBV7-9; clone size: .; CDR3 protein: CASSPNGQTATDTQYF; CDR3 DNA: TGTGCCAGCAGCCCAAATGGACAGACGGCGACAGATACGCAGTATTTT
D gene: .; J gene: TRBJ1-2; V gene: TRBV5-6; clone size: once; CDR3 protein: CASSLAPGFLDGYTF; CDR3 DNA: TGTGCCAGCAGCTTGGCCCCAGGGTTTCTGGATGGCTACACCTTC
D gene: .; J gene: TRBJ1-1; V gene: TRBV19; clone size: .; CDR3 protein: CASSIFWAGKTEAFF; CDR3 DNA: TGTGCCAGTAGTATATTCTGGGCTGGAAAAACTGAAGCTTTCTTT
D gene: .; J gene: TRBJ2-5; V gene: TRBV6-5; clone size: .; CDR3 protein: CASSYGGGGGKTQYF; CDR3 DNA: TGTGCCAGCAGTTACGGGGGAGGGGGAGGTAAAACCCAGTACTTC
D gene: .; J gene: TRBJ2-7; V gene: TRBV5-1; clone size: .; CDR3 protein: CASSLGLVSTAHEQYF; CDR3 DNA: TGCGCCAGCAGCTTGGGACTAGTATCGACGGCCCACGAGCAGTACTTC
D gene: .; J gene: TRBJ2-3; V gene: TRBV25-1; clone size: .; CDR3 protein: CASSVGTDTQYF; CDR3 DNA: TGTGCCAGCAGTGTCGGTACAGATACGCAGTATTTT
D gene: .; J gene: TRBJ1-1; V gene: TRBV30; clone size: .; CDR3 protein: CAWRSWYTGNTEAFF; CDR3 DNA: TGTGCCTGGAGGTCCTGGTATACAGGGAACACTGAAGCTTTCTTT
D gene: TRBD1; J gene: TRBJ2-7; V gene: TRBV19; clone size: .; CDR3 protein: CATQRTGSYEQYF; CDR3 DNA: TGTGCCACCCAACGGACAGGTTCCTACGAGCAGTACTTC
D gene: TRBD1; J gene: TRBJ1-2; V gene: TRBV6-5; clone size: .; CDR3 protein: CATLQGAAGYTF; CDR3 DNA: TGTGCCACCCTCCAGGGGGCCGCTGGCTACACCTTC
D gene: TRBD2; J gene: TRBJ2-1; V gene: TRBV3-1/TRBV3-2; clone size: .; CDR3 protein: CASSHPPTSGGFAEQFF; CDR3 DNA: TGTGCCAGCAGCCACCCACCGACTAGCGGGGGGTTTGCTGAGCAGTTCTTC
D gene: TRBD2; J gene: TRBJ2-3; V gene: TRBV5-1; clone size: .; CDR3 protein: CASRIAGDSLGTQYF; CDR3 DNA: TGCGCCAGCAGAATAGCGGGGGACTCCCTCGGTACGCAGTATTTT
D gene: TRBD1; J gene: TRBJ2-4; V gene: TRBV4-2; clone size: .; CDR3 protein: CASSQVQGTKNIQYF; CDR3 DNA: TGTGCCAGCAGCCAAGTACAGGGGACCAAAAACATTCAGTACTTC
D gene: .; J gene: TRBJ1-4; V gene: TRBV12-5; clone size: .; CDR3 protein: CASGLSWQSATNEKLFF; CDR3 DNA: TGTGCTAGTGGTTTGTCGTGGCAGTCCGCAACTAATGAAAAACTGTTTTTT
D gene: .; J gene: TRBJ1-1; V gene: TRBV18; clone size: .; CDR3 protein: CASSIGHLSYTEAFF; CDR3 DNA: TGTGCCAGCTCAATTGGACACCTGAGTTACACTGAAGCTTTCTTT
D gene: .; J gene: TRBJ1-2; V gene: TRBV7-2; clone size: .; CDR3 protein: CASSSYRVRVSYTF; CDR3 DNA: TGTGCCAGCAGCTCGTACAGGGTCCGGGTGAGCTACACCTTC